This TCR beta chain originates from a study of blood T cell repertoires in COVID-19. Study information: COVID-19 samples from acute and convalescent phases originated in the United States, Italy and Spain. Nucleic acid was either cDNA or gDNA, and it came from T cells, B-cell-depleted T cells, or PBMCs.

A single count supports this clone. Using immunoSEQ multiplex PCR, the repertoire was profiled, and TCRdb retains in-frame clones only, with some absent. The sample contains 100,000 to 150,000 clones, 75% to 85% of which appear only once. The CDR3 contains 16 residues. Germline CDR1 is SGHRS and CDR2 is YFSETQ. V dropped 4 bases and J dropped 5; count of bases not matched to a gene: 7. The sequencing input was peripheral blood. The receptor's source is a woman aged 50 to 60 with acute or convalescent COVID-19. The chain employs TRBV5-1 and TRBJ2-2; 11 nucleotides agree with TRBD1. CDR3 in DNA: TGCGCCAGCAGCACTGGACAGGGGGCGCAAACCGGGGAGCTGTTTTTT. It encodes CASSTGQGAQTGELFF.